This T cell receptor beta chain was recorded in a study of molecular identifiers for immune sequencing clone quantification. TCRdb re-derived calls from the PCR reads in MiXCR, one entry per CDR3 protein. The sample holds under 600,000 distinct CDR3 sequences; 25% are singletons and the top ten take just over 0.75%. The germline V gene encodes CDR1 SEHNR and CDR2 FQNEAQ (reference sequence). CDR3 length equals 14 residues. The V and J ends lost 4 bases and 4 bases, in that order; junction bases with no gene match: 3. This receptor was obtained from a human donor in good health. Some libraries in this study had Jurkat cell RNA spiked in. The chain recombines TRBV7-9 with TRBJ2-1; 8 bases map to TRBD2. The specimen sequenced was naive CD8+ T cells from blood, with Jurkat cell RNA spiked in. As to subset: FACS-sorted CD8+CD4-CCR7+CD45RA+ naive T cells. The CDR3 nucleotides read TGTGCCAGCAGCTCCACTAGCGGATACAATGAGCAGTTCTTC. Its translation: CASSSTSGYNEQFF.